This T cell receptor (beta chain) was documented in a study of cytomegalovirus exposure and HLA in healthy donors. Overall study results and limits: The classifier reportedly diagnosed cytomegalovirus status with high specificity and sensitivity. According to a later analysis, TCR clusters from the first cohort tended to co-occur in the 120 or so validation repertoires.

A word on this clone: Its antigen is not identified.

Generated by immunoSEQ multiplex PCR, the TCRdb table keeps only in-frame clones and is missing some. The data show some 310,000 clones, approximately 86% seen once. The receptor's source is a man in his thirties or forties in good health and CMV-seronegative. Source material: PBMCs.

CDR3 in DNA: TGTGCCACCAGCAGAGAATTTGGGGCTCAGCCCCAGCATTTT. It specifies CATSREFGAQPQHF. The chain uses TRBV15 and TRBJ1-5, with TRBD1 as a possible D gene (5 bases). The V gene's germline CDR1 is LNHNV and CDR2 YYDKDF (reference sequence). The CDR3 contains 14 residues. V was clipped by 0 bases and J by 6 bases, with 9 bases between them.